In its sample, the clone carrying this TCR beta chain was seen a few times. Its specificity is not known. Germline V gives CDR1 SGHVS, CDR2 FQNEAQ. V lost 3 bases and J lost 2, with 15 bases in between. The CDR3 totals 16 residues. The sample is drawn from a study of T-cell reconstitution after alpha-beta-depleted transplantation in children. Study-wide results and caveats: Expanded graft clones, several hundred of them, were reportedly the source of alpha-beta T cells about two months after transplant. After one year, T-cell counts and TCRbeta diversity mostly came from new T cells.

Unique molecular identifiers were incorporated when the TCRbeta library was constructed. TCRdb independently ran MiXCR on the PCR reads; one entry per CDR3 protein. The sample has about 200,000 distinct CDR3 sequences; 17% are singletons. This specimen was PBMCs, mostly from graft donor cells, taken 360 days after TCRalphabeta/CD19-depleted stem cell transplant. The V call is TRBV7-8, the J call TRBJ2-3, with D perhaps TRBD2 (5 bases). This receptor was identified in a male patient aged 2-15 years who had a stem cell transplant for acute lymphoblastic leukemia, so the T cells may come from the graft donor. The CDR3 protein is CASSLTTLAATDTQYF. CDR3 nucleotide sequence: TGTGCCAGCAGCTTGACGACCCTAGCTGCCACAGATACGCAGTATTTT.